This T cell receptor beta chain was observed in a study of blood T cell repertoires in COVID-19. This clone appeared a single time. TCRdb keeps only in-frame clones here, not all; method: immunoSEQ multiplex PCR. The table lists around 110,000 clones, approximately 81% of them singletons. V gave up 2 bases and J gave up 4 bases; unmatched junction bases: 1. The CDR3 totals 14 residues. Germline loops: CDR1 SGHVS, CDR2 FQNEAQ. Sequencing input: peripheral blood. This receptor was identified in a man aged 35-49 years with acute or convalescent COVID-19. The chain combines TRBV7-8 with TRBJ1-1; TRBD1 matches at 10 bases. The CDR3: CASSLWTGGTEAFF. CDR3 coding DNA: TGTGCCAGCAGCTTATGGACAGGGGGCACTGAAGCTTTCTTT. Filled out from reference TRBV7-8 and TRBJ1-1, the complete variable domain reads GAGVSQSPRYKVAKRGQDVALRCDPISGHVSLFWYQQALGQGPEFLTYFQNEAQLDKSGLPSDRFFAERPEGSVSTLKIQRTQQEDSAVYLCASSLWTGGTEAFFGQGTRLTVV.